The 25 T cell receptor beta chains below come from one sample, sequenced in a study of blood T cell repertoires in COVID-19. Data came from immunoSEQ multiplex PCR; TCRdb stores just in-frame clones and leaves some out. The sample includes about 380,000 clones, 88% of them seen just once. The sample comprised PBMCs or T cells enriched from blood (not recorded which). The receptor set was obtained from a woman under 30 who had recovered from COVID-19.

V and J are TRBV19 and TRBJ1-3; unclear D gene. V was pared by 6 bases and J by 0 bases, with 12 bases between. This CDR3 spans 15 amino acids. Germline-derived CDR1 and CDR2 are LNHDA and SQIVND (reference sequence). CDR3 amino acids: CASRPDLGSGNTIYF. As DNA, the CDR3 is TGTGCCAGTAGACCTGACCTAGGCTCTGGAAACACCATATATTTT.

The rearrangement joins TRBV28 to TRBJ1-4; possibly TRBD1 for D (5 bases). Trimming shortened V by 7 bases and J by 5 bases, and 11 bases separated the two germline ends. The CDR3 is made up of 13 amino acids. Looked up from germline, CDR1 is MDHEN and CDR2 is SYDVKM. The CDR3 protein is CASTSGGNEKLFF. The CDR3 bases are TGTGCCAGCACCTCGGGGGGAAATGAAAAACTGTTTTTT.

The rearrangement joins TRBV4-1 to TRBJ1-2; 7 bases fit TRBD1. Germline values: CDR1 MGHRA, CDR2 YSYEKL. The CDR3 is 15 amino acids. With 1 base clipped from V and 8 bases from J, the junction kept 10 bases outside the gene matches. The CDR3, as DNA: TGCGCCAGCAGCCAAGCTGGGACAGAGTCGCTAGGCTACACCTTC. Protein sequence: CASSQAGTESLGYTF.

A remark on this clone: Germline and junction disagree at one end, which may indicate a read error. The rearrangement joins TRBV9 to TRBJ1-5; possibly TRBD1 for D (5 bases). The CDR3 has 13 residues. Germline V CDR1 and CDR2: SGDLS, YYNGEE. CDR3 in DNA: TGTGCCAGCAGCGGCGGAGGGGATCACCCCCAGCATTTT. It encodes CASSGGGDHPQHF.

The gene calls are TRBV29-1 and TRBJ1-2, with a tentative D call TRBD1 (5 bases). The CDR3 is 13 amino acids. Between the trimmed V and J ends, which lost 3 bases and 5 bases, there was a span of 13 bases. Germline lookup yields CDR1 SQVTM and CDR2 ANQGSEA. The CDR3 DNA is TGCAGCGTTGATTGGGGGGGGACGTATGGCTACACCTTC. It codes for CSVDWGGTYGYTF.

This clone showed up just once. A read error may account for a junction end that differs from germline. This chain joins TRBV7-7 and TRBJ2-3, with a tentative D call TRBD1 (5 bases). Germline-derived CDR1 and CDR2 are SSHAT and FNYEAQ (reference sequence). The CDR3 totals 14 residues. CDR3 protein: CASSTGHSTDTQYF. The CDR3, as DNA: TGTGCTAGCAGCACTGGACACTCCACAGATACGCAGTATTTT.

The CDR3 protein is CASTAENSPLHF. The CDR3 nucleotides are TGTGCCAGTACGGCGGAAAATTCACCCCTCCACTTT. This rearrangement joins TRBV19 to TRBJ1-6; D is unresolved. CDR1 and CDR2 (germline): LNHDA, SQIVND (reference sequence). Trimming took 7 bases from V and 7 from J, leaving 8 bases between them. The length of the CDR3 is 12 residues.

The chain is built from TRBV10-1 and TRBJ2-2, with D unclear. This CDR3 contains 17 residues. Germline CDR1 reads WNHNN; CDR2 reads SYGVQD (reference sequence). The V and J ends lost 6 bases and 1 base respectively, with 18 bases between them. Here the CDR3 DNA reads TGCGCCAGCAGCGCCCCCAGCCGGGTATGGAACACCGGGGAGCTGTTTTTT. Protein product: CASSAPSRVWNTGELFF.

The chain recombines TRBV12-3 or TRBV12-4 with TRBJ1-2; D uncertain. Trimming pared 3 bases from V and 7 bases from J, leaving 12 bases between. The CDR3 covers 13 residues. As DNA, the CDR3 is TGTGCCAGCAGTTTCGCCAGGATCTCTGGCTACACCTTC. Amino acid sequence: CASSFARISGYTF.

The chain employs TRBV7-9 and TRBJ1-1; 7 nucleotides align to TRBD1. Trimming cost V 6 bases and J 6 bases; bases outside gene matches: 13. The CDR3 runs to 15 residues. Germline V gene lookup returns CDR1 SEHNR and CDR2 FQNEAQ (reference sequence). The CDR3: CASSTGTARFPEAFF. In DNA, the CDR3 is TGTGCCAGCAGTACCGGGACAGCTAGGTTCCCTGAAGCTTTCTTT.

J is TRBJ1-5 and V is TRBV18; the D is unclear. Per the germline V gene, CDR1 is KGHSH and CDR2 is LQKENI. Trimming stripped 0 bases from V and 6 bases from J, with 15 bases between. There are 16 residues in the CDR3. CDR3 DNA sequence: TGTGCCAGCTCACCACCGGAGTCCCGAATAGGTCAGCCCCAGCATTTT. Its protein is CASSPPESRIGQPQHF.

V and J are TRBV7-8 and TRBJ1-6; no clear D. The CDR3 has 14 residues. CDR1 and CDR2 from the germline V gene are SGHVS and FQNEAQ. V gave up 1 base and J gave up 7 bases, with 8 bases separating them. The CDR3 reads CASSLELSNSPLHF. As DNA, the CDR3 is TGTGCCAGCAGCTTAGAATTGTCAAATTCACCCCTCCACTTT.

V gene TRBV5-1 combines with J gene TRBJ2-7; D is perhaps TRBD2 (6 bases). Germline V gene data show CDR1 as SGHRS and CDR2 as YFSETQ. V was clipped by 0 bases and J by 1 base, with 17 bases between them. The CDR3 totals 17 residues. CDR3 loop: CASSLGSTGTVSYEQYF. CDR3 coding DNA: TGCGCCAGCAGCTTGGGATCGACCGGGACTGTATCCTACGAGCAGTACTTC.

The V and J genes are TRBV12-5 and TRBJ1-1, with 8 bases identical to TRBD1. CDR3 length equals 15 residues. Unmatched junction bases numbered 3, after V lost 1 base and J lost 2 bases. The germline gives CDR1 LGHNT, CDR2 FRNRAP. CDR3 sequence: CASGLAGGSNTEAFF. The DNA for the CDR3 is TGTGCTAGTGGTTTGGCAGGGGGCTCAAACACTGAAGCTTTCTTT.

The gene calls are TRBV7-2 and TRBJ2-3; D gene unclear. The V gene lost 2 bases and the J gene lost 1 base, with 7 bases spanning the gap. Germline CDR1 is SGHTA and CDR2 is FQGNSA. The length of the CDR3 is 14 residues. CDR3 nucleotides: TGTGCCAGCAGCTTATGGCAGGGCACAGATACGCAGTATTTT. Protein product: CASSLWQGTDTQYF.

The chain recombines TRBV25-1 with TRBJ2-1; 12 bases fit TRBD2. This CDR3 is 16 amino acids long. Trimming took 4 bases from V and 3 from J; bases not matched to a gene: 4. CDR1 is MGHDK and CDR2 is SYGVNS in the germline V gene. The CDR3 nucleotides read TGTGCCAGCAGTGCTAGCGGGGGGGCCTTCTACAATGAGCAGTTCTTC. This translates into CASSASGGAFYNEQFF. The complete variable domain, with remaining parts taken from reference TRBV25-1 and TRBJ2-1, reads EADIYQTPRYLVIGTGKKITLECSQTMGHDKMYWYQQDPGMELHLIHYSYGVNSTEKGDLSSESTVSRIRTEHFPLTLESARPSHTSQYLCASSASGGAFYNEQFFGPGTRLTVL.

The J gene is TRBJ2-1, the V gene TRBV12-3 or TRBV12-4; possible D gene TRBD1, 6 bases. The CDR3 is made up of 13 amino acids. With 1 base removed from V and 8 bases from J, the gap between germline ends came to 9 bases. CDR3 protein: CASSLGGPDEQFF. In DNA form, the CDR3 reads TGTGCCAGCAGTTTAGGGGGGCCCGATGAGCAGTTCTTC.

This chain joins TRBV9 and TRBJ1-5; D is unresolved. The V end lost 2 bases, the J end lost 3 bases, and 12 bases lay between the germline ends. The CDR3 length is 15 residues. CDR1 is SGDLS and CDR2 is YYNGEE in the germline V gene. Written as DNA, the CDR3 is TGTGCCAGCAGCGTCTCGTCACAGAACAATCAGCCCCAGCATTTT. Its translation: CASSVSSQNNQPQHF.

The chain combines TRBV11-2 with TRBJ2-7; 8 nucleotides match TRBD1. The CDR3 has 14 residues. Germline values: CDR1 SGHAT, CDR2 FQNNGV. Unmatched junction bases numbered 5, after V lost 4 bases and J lost 3 bases. CDR3 nucleotides: TGTGCCAGCAGCTCCTCACAGGGGGGCTACGAGCAGTACTTC. Its translation: CASSSSQGGYEQYF.

The chain carries TRBV6-5 and TRBJ1-3; TRBD1 might be the D (5 bases). The germline CDR1 and CDR2 sequences are MNHEY and SVGAGI. This CDR3 spans 13 amino acids. Trimming shortened V by 10 bases and J by 2 bases, and 12 bases separated the two germline ends. The CDR3 nucleotides are TGTGCCACCGCAGGGATCGCTGGAAACACCATATATTTT. Its protein product is CATAGIAGNTIYF.

The chain uses TRBV5-1 and TRBJ1-4, with D hard to call. Germline CDR1 is SGHRS and CDR2 is YFSETQ. Trimming took off 4 bases at V and 0 bases at J, with 22 bases between the two ends. This CDR3 is 19 amino acids long. This CDR3 reads CASSLRPGTDGATNEKLFF. CDR3 bases: TGCGCCAGCAGCCTGCGGCCCGGTACGGATGGTGCAACTAATGAAAAACTGTTTTTT.

The rearrangement links TRBV19 to TRBJ1-2, with D maybe TRBD1 (5 bases). CDR1 and CDR2 from the germline V gene are LNHDA and SQIVND (reference sequence). This CDR3 comprises 16 residues. Trimming took off 7 bases at V and 8 bases at J, with 26 bases between the two ends. This CDR3 reads CASIPPGTRGSGGYTF. Written as DNA, the CDR3 is TGTGCCAGTATCCCACCGGGGACTCGGGGATCGGGGGGCTACACCTTC. The whole variable domain, filled in from reference TRBV19 and TRBJ1-2, reads DGGITQSPKYLFRKEGQNVTLSCEQNLNHDAMYWYRQDPGQGLRLIYYSQIVNDFQKGDIAEGYSVSREKKESFPLTVTSAQKNPTAFYLCASIPPGTRGSGGYTFGSGTRLTVV.

The rearrangement links TRBV27 to TRBJ1-5; 9 positions match TRBD1. The CDR3 runs 15 residues. The V gene end was trimmed by 6 bases and the J gene end by 1 base; junction bases not matched to a gene: 4. From germline, CDR1 is MNHEY and CDR2 SMNVEV (reference sequence). CDR3 residues: CASRPGTGSNQPQHF. Written as DNA, the CDR3 is TGTGCCAGCAGGCCCGGGACAGGGAGCAATCAGCCCCAGCATTTT.

The V and J genes are TRBV11-2 and TRBJ2-3, with 7 nucleotides matching TRBD2. J gave up 2 bases and V 5 bases, and 10 bases lay outside the gene matches. This CDR3 has 16 residues. Per germline, CDR1 SGHAT and CDR2 FQNNGV. CDR3 sequence reads: CASSPRASGFTDTQYF. The CDR3 DNA sequence: TGTGCCAGCAGCCCTCGGGCTAGCGGATTCACAGATACGCAGTATTTT.

This chain connects TRBV5-1 to TRBJ1-3; tentative D call: TRBD1 (5 bases). The CDR3 loop spans 17 amino acids. Germline-derived CDR1 and CDR2 are SGHRS and YFSETQ. V lost 2 bases, J lost 3 bases, and 18 bases lay in between. The DNA for the CDR3 is TGCGCCAGCAGCTTTCGTGGCGCGGGGGTGGATGGAAACACCATATATTTT. It encodes CASSFRGAGVDGNTIYF. Filled out from reference TRBV5-1 and TRBJ1-3, the complete variable domain reads KAGVTQTPRYLIKTRGQQVTLSCSPISGHRSVSWYQQTPGQGLQFLFEYFSETQRNKGNFPGRFSGRQFSNSRSEMNVSTLELGDSALYLCASSFRGAGVDGNTIYFGEGSWLTVV.